This T cell receptor beta chain is drawn from a study of OX40 agonist ivuxolimab in advanced cancers. In the study overall: Patients received ivuxolimab, an agonistic anti-OX40 (CD134) antibody. Every patient in dose escalation had hepatocellular carcinoma, melanoma, renal cell or head and neck cancer.

Measured with immunoSEQ multiplex PCR; TCRdb has only the in-frame clones, and not every one. The sample holds about 38,000 clones, 80% to 90% seen once. This CDR3 spans 15 amino acids. CDR1 MDHEN and CDR2 SYDVKM come from the germline V gene. With V trimmed by 3 bases and J by 4 bases, 7 bases remained unmatched. This TCR derives from an adult with an advanced solid tumor such as melanoma, head and neck, liver or kidney cancer. The material was CD4+ or CD8+ T cells sorted from blood, obtained in a trial of the OX40 agonist ivuxolimab. The V and J genes are TRBV28 and TRBJ1-2, with 8 nucleotides matching TRBD1. In nucleotides, the CDR3 is TGTGCCAGCAGTTTCGGACAGGGCTACGGCTATGGCTACACCTTC. Its protein is CASSFGQGYGYGYTF.